This T cell receptor beta chain derives from a study of blood T cell repertoires in COVID-19. At the level of the study: The origin of the acute and convalescent COVID-19 samples was the United States, Italy and Spain.

Produced via immunoSEQ multiplex PCR; TCRdb's table is partial and in-frame only. The data contain some 270,000 clones, around 84% of them singletons. The sequenced sample was PBMCs or T cells enriched from blood (not recorded which). This receptor was obtained from a woman between 50 and 59 years old who had been exposed to COVID-19.

CDR3 nucleotides: TGTGCCAGCAGCGGACAAGATTCGGGAACAGCTTTCTTT. Translated, it gives CASSGQDSGTAFF. This chain joins TRBV9 and TRBJ1-1, with D unclear. There are 13 residues in the CDR3. V lost 3 bases and J 10 bases, leaving 16 bases between the germline ends. Germline V CDR1 and CDR2: SGDLS, YYNGEE.